This TCR beta chain was found in a study of OX40 agonist ivuxolimab in advanced cancers. Germline V gene lookup returns CDR1 SGHDN and CDR2 FVKESK. Losses at the gene ends were 4 bases for V and 3 bases for J; bases not matched to a gene: 8. This CDR3 comprises 16 residues. In regard to this clone: Its antigen remains unknown.

The data were produced by immunoSEQ multiplex PCR, yet TCRdb's version contains in-frame clones alone and is incomplete. The data show more than 65,000 clones, with 85% seen just once and 5.5% to 7% held by the top ten. Regarding the study as a whole: Expanded peripheral T cell antigen specificity was not determined. At doses 0.1 to 3.0 mg/kg, CD4+ and CD8+ clones expanded.

This TCR derives from an adult with an advanced solid tumor such as melanoma, head and neck, liver or kidney cancer. This chain connects TRBV14 to TRBJ2-1, with 8 bases lining up with TRBD1. The sample here was CD4+ or CD8+ T cells sorted from blood, taken in a trial of the OX40 agonist ivuxolimab. The CDR3 here is CASSPLTGVLYNEQFF. In DNA form, the CDR3 reads TGTGCCAGCAGCCCCCTGACAGGGGTTCTCTACAATGAGCAGTTCTTC.